These 10 T cell receptor beta chains originate from one sample sequenced in a study of spatial heterogeneity in lung cancer. General study findings and limits: Higher tumor mutation counts went along with higher counts of expanded intratumoral alpha and beta TCRs.

Time point in this sample: sample taken at primary tumor resection. TCRdb re-called the 5' RACE reads through MiXCR, storing one row per CDR3 protein. The table records about 13,000 distinct CDR3 sequences, 5.6% of them present only once. No antigen has been identified for these receptors. This specimen was lung tumor tissue, taken at surgery. The source is a female donor with early-stage non-small cell lung cancer.

By proportion, this clonotype is medium-sized. This beta chain is an off-target read within a library intended for alpha chains, so its frequency means little. Here the CDR3 reads CASSQERKSYNEQFF. As DNA, the CDR3 is TGTGCCAGCAGCCAAGAACGGAAATCCTACAATGAGCAGTTCTTC. The chain employs TRBV4-2 and TRBJ2-1; D remains ambiguous. The germline CDR1 and CDR2 sequences are LGHNA and YNFKEQ. The CDR3 extends over 15 amino acids. Trimming took off 0 bases at V and 1 base at J, with 7 bases between the two ends.

This clonotype has at least ten counts. Because this beta chain is a stray read in a library intended to capture alpha chains, its abundance should not be given much weight. The genes are TRBV7-9 and TRBJ2-5; D possibly corresponds to TRBD1 (6 bases). V gave up 5 bases and J gave up 5 bases, with 15 bases separating them. This CDR3 contains 14 residues. In germline, CDR1 is SEHNR, CDR2 FQNEAQ (reference sequence). The CDR3 region has the DNA TGTGCCAGCAGCCCTACAGGGATCGGGGAGACCCAGTACTTC. This gives the protein CASSPTGIGETQYF.

At least ten counts were recorded for this clonotype. This beta chain was picked up by a library intended for alpha chains and is off target, so its count carries little meaning. The chain links TRBV28 to TRBJ1-6; unclear D gene. The CDR3 is 14 amino acids. Looked up from germline, CDR1 is MDHEN and CDR2 is SYDVKM. With 5 bases removed from V and 11 bases from J, the gap between germline ends came to 16 bases. The CDR3 loop reads CASSLVEMEPPLHF. The CDR3 bases are TGTGCCAGCAGTCTGGTTGAAATGGAGCCACCCCTCCACTTT.

This clonotype has ten or more counts. This beta chain is off target for a library built for alpha chains, so its abundance means little. This rearrangement joins TRBV6-5 to TRBJ2-7; the D gene could be TRBD1 or TRBD2 (7 bases each). The V end lost 5 bases, the J end lost 3 bases, and 14 bases lay between the germline ends. The CDR3 is 14 residues long. The germline V gene has CDR1 MNHEY and CDR2 SVGAGI. CDR3: CASSQQGRDYEQYF. For the CDR3, the DNA is TGTGCCAGCAGTCAACAGGGGAGGGACTACGAGCAGTACTTC.

This clonotype was observed at least ten times. The library was built for alpha chains, so this beta chain is an off-target read and its size means little. V usage is TRBV10-3 and J usage is TRBJ2-7; no firm D call. The CDR3 loop spans 12 amino acids. Germline CDR1 ENHRY, CDR2 SYGVKD. V lost 5 bases, J lost 2 bases, and 7 bases lay in between. The CDR3 region has the DNA TGTGCCATCAGTTCCCCCCCCTACGAGCAGTACTTC. It encodes CAISSPPYEQYF.

Sample share makes this clonotype medium-sized. This beta chain slipped into a library made for alpha chains as a stray read, so its size is not meaningful. V is TRBV28 and J is TRBJ1-2; D may be TRBD1 (5 bases). Trimming removed 6 bases from V and 4 bases from J, with 12 bases in between. Germline V lookup: CDR1 MDHEN, CDR2 SYDVKM. CDR3 length equals 13 residues. The CDR3 region has the DNA TGTGCCAGCAGGTCTTCAGGGATCTATGGCTACACCTTC. Translated, it gives CASRSSGIYGYTF.

Note on this clonotype: Since the library was made to target alpha chains, this beta chain is a stray read and its abundance is not meaningful. V gene TRBV4-2 combines with J gene TRBJ2-7; D is uncertain. Trimming left V 1 base short and J 0 bases short, with 10 bases between. The CDR3 has 15 amino acids. CDR1 and CDR2 from the germline V gene are LGHNA and YNFKEQ. CDR3 coding DNA: TGTGCCAGCAGCCAAGGAAGGCTAAACTCCTACGAGCAGTACTTC. Translating it yields CASSQGRLNSYEQYF.

The table lists this clonotype with many counts. This beta chain is a stray sequence in a library constructed for alpha chains; its clone size is not meaningful. The chain carries TRBV6-5 and TRBJ1-2; 10 bases are shared with TRBD1. CDR1 is MNHEY and CDR2 is SVGAGI in the germline V gene. The CDR3 contains 13 residues. V lost 6 bases, J lost 4 bases, and 2 bases stayed unmatched. The CDR3 sequence is CASRRTGGYGYTF. The CDR3 nucleotides are TGTGCCAGCAGAAGGACAGGGGGCTATGGCTACACCTTC.

This clonotype showed up many times. Since the library was made to target alpha chains, this beta chain is a stray read and its abundance is not meaningful. This chain links TRBV6-6 with TRBJ1-1; D is unresolved. Germline-derived CDR1 and CDR2 are MNHNY and SVGAGI (reference sequence). This CDR3 spans 11 amino acids. V lost 4 bases and J lost 1, with 1 base in between. The CDR3 sequence is CASSWNTEAFF. As DNA, the CDR3 is TGTGCCAGCAGTTGGAACACTGAAGCTTTCTTT.

In its sample, this clonotype ranks as medium-sized (0.01 to 0.1%). This beta chain is off target for a library built for alpha chains, so its abundance means little. The V call is TRBV6-2 or TRBV6-3, the J call TRBJ2-4; D is ambiguous. CDR3 size: 13 residues. CDR1 MNHEY and CDR2 SVGEGT come from the germline V gene. V was shortened by 2 bases and J by 6 bases, with 8 bases between the two germline ends. This CDR3 is CASSYNRRNIQYF. The CDR3 DNA reads TGTGCCAGCAGTTACAACCGGAGAAACATTCAGTACTTC.